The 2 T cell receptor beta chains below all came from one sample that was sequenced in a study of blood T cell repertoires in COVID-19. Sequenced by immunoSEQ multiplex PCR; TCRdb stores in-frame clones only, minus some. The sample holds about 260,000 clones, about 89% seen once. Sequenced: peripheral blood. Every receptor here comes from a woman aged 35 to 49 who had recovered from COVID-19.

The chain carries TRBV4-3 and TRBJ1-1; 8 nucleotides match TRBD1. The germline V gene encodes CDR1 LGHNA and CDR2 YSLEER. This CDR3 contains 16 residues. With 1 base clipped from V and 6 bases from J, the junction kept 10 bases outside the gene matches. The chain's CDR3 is CASSQGPGGISAEAFF. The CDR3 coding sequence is TGCGCCAGCAGCCAAGGGCCAGGGGGCATTAGCGCTGAAGCTTTCTTT.

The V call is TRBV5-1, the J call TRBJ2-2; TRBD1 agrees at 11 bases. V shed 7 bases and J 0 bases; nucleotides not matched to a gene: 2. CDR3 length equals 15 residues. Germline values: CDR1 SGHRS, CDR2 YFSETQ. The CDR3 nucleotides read TGCGCCAGCGGACAGGGGGCCGCGAACACCGGGGAGCTGTTTTTT. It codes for CASGQGAANTGELFF.